The 21 T cell receptor beta chains listed next were all sequenced from one sample in a study of shared clonotypes between healthy human individuals. The data were produced by immunoSEQ multiplex PCR, yet TCRdb's version contains in-frame clones alone and is incomplete. This table holds roughly 2,500,000 clones, over 85% found once. The specimen was naive CD4+ T cells from PBMCs. Subset: CD45RA+ positively selected. The receptors come from a young man in good health. Some clones in this sample may be carry-over from other donors' samples.

The chain is built from TRBV13 and TRBJ2-5; tentative D call: TRBD2 (7 bases). V gave up 5 bases and J gave up 1 base, with 20 bases separating them. CDR1 and CDR2 (germline): PRHDT, FYEKMQ (reference sequence). This CDR3 contains 17 residues. CDR3 sequence: CASSHLDSRGAQETQYF. The CDR3 DNA reads as TGTGCCAGCAGCCACCTGGACAGTCGGGGGGCCCAAGAGACCCAGTACTTC.

The chain is built from TRBV5-4 and TRBJ2-7; TRBD2 matches 10 bases. This CDR3 region has 16 residues. J gave up 4 bases and V 0 bases, and 7 bases lay outside the gene matches. The germline CDR1 and CDR2 sequences are SGHNT and YYREEE (reference sequence). DNA for the CDR3: TGTGCCAGCAGCTTGGCAGGCCTAGCGGGAGATTACGAGCAGTACTTC. This codes for CASSLAGLAGDYEQYF.

The chain is built from TRBV5-1 and TRBJ2-3, with TRBD2 matching over 14 bases. The V gene's germline CDR1 is SGHRS and CDR2 YFSETQ. V shed 4 bases and J 5 bases; nucleotides not matched to a gene: 3. CDR3 length equals 15 residues. The CDR3 reads CASSLGTSGRDTQYF. CDR3 DNA: TGCGCCAGCAGCCTGGGGACTAGCGGGAGAGATACGCAGTATTTT. The full variable domain, rest sourced from reference TRBV5-1 and TRBJ2-3, is KAGVTQTPRYLIKTRGQQVTLSCSPISGHRSVSWYQQTPGQGLQFLFEYFSETQRNKGNFPGRFSGRQFSNSRSEMNVSTLELGDSALYLCASSLGTSGRDTQYFGPGTRLTVL.

The chain employs TRBV6-5 and TRBJ2-6; no definite D call. The V end lost 0 bases, the J end lost 4 bases, and 10 bases lay between the germline ends. Germline CDR1 and CDR2: MNHEY and SVGAGI. The CDR3 loop spans 16 amino acids. Here the CDR3 DNA reads TGTGCCAGCAGTTACTCGACCGCCTCCGGGGCCAACGTCCTGACTTTC. Its translation is CASSYSTASGANVLTF.

The chain couples TRBV5-4 to TRBJ2-7; either TRBD1 or TRBD2 may fit D (5 bases each). This CDR3 has 12 residues. Germline assignment: CDR1 SGHNT and CDR2 YYREEE (reference sequence). Trimming left V 3 bases short and J 4 bases short, with 8 bases between. For the CDR3, the DNA is TGTGCCAGCAGCTCGGGGACGTACGAGCAGTACTTC. Residues: CASSSGTYEQYF.

On this clone: Other DNA sequences in the same sample also yield this CDR3. The chain carries TRBV5-1 and TRBJ1-1; D is perhaps TRBD1 (5 bases). CDR1 is SGHRS and CDR2 is YFSETQ in the germline V gene. V was shortened by 3 bases and J by 3 bases, with 12 bases between the two germline ends. There are 14 residues in the CDR3. This CDR3 reads CASSSGLRDTEAFF. The CDR3 DNA follows: TGCGCCAGCAGCTCGGGGCTTCGGGACACTGAAGCTTTCTTT.

To note about this clone: The same CDR3 arises from other DNA sequences in this sample as well. The DNA for the CDR3 is TGCGCCAGCAGCTTGGGTGGGACAGCCTCCTACGAGCAGTACTTC. Protein: CASSLGGTASYEQYF. The rearrangement links TRBV5-1 to TRBJ2-7; 7 positions match TRBD1. With V trimmed by 0 bases and J by 0 bases, 3 bases remained unmatched. This CDR3 is built from 15 residues. In germline, CDR1 is SGHRS, CDR2 YFSETQ.

This chain links TRBV9 with TRBJ2-3; D unresolved. The CDR3 sequence is 14 residues long. CDR1 and CDR2 (germline): SGDLS, YYNGEE. The V gene lost 0 bases and the J gene lost 5 bases, with 10 bases spanning the gap. Here the CDR3 reads CASSVEVAVDTQYF. CDR3 nucleotides: TGTGCCAGCAGCGTAGAAGTAGCAGTAGATACGCAGTATTTT.

V is TRBV5-1 and J is TRBJ2-3; TRBD2 agrees at 7 bases. The CDR3 runs 15 residues. J gave up 4 bases and V 1 base, and 6 bases lay outside the gene matches. Germline V gene data show CDR1 as SGHRS and CDR2 as YFSETQ. The CDR3 reads CASSLSGVAADTQYF. CDR3 DNA: TGCGCCAGCAGCTTGAGCGGGGTGGCTGCAGATACGCAGTATTTT. The full variable domain, completed using reference TRBV5-1 and TRBJ2-3, is KAGVTQTPRYLIKTRGQQVTLSCSPISGHRSVSWYQQTPGQGLQFLFEYFSETQRNKGNFPGRFSGRQFSNSRSEMNVSTLELGDSALYLCASSLSGVAADTQYFGPGTRLTVL.

The V call is TRBV4-1, the J call TRBJ1-3; the D is unclear. This CDR3 spans 14 amino acids. Germline V CDR1 and CDR2: MGHRA, YSYEKL. Trimming stripped 0 bases from V and 8 bases from J, with 11 bases between. The CDR3 DNA is TGCGCCAGCAGCCAAGACTACCGTGGGGACACCATATATTTT. Translated, it gives CASSQDYRGDTIYF.

The chain links TRBV28 to TRBJ1-1; no clear D gene. Germline V gene lookup returns CDR1 MDHEN and CDR2 SYDVKM. Trimming stripped 3 bases from V and 11 bases from J, with 13 bases between. The CDR3 has 12 amino acids. In DNA, the CDR3 is TGTGCCAGCAGTTTGCGGCTTGGCGATGCTTTCTTT. As protein: CASSLRLGDAFF.

This clone occurred a few times. This sequence joins TRBV27 and TRBJ1-5; D possibly corresponds to TRBD1 (5 bases). The CDR3 has 13 amino acids. Germline V lookup: CDR1 MNHEY, CDR2 SMNVEV (reference sequence). V shed 7 bases and J shed 2 bases, with 9 bases lying between them. CDR3 in DNA: TGTGCCAGCATACAGGAGGGCAATCAGCCCCAGCATTTT. Encoded protein: CASIQEGNQPQHF.

The chain carries TRBV7-9 and TRBJ2-5, with unresolved D. V lost 3 bases to trimming and J lost 1 base, with 9 bases between them. The CDR3 contains 14 residues. Germline V gene lookup returns CDR1 SEHNR and CDR2 FQNEAQ (reference sequence). The CDR3 protein is CASSFVAAQETQYF. The CDR3 DNA sequence: TGTGCCAGCAGCTTTGTGGCAGCCCAAGAGACCCAGTACTTC.

The chain recombines TRBV2 with TRBJ2-7, with D possibly being TRBD1 (6 bases). The CDR3 has 15 amino acids. Trimming removed 6 bases at V and 0 bases at J, with 15 bases between. CDR1 is SNHLY, CDR2 FYNNEI, per germline. Here the CDR3 DNA reads TGTGCCAGCAGCAGCAGGGGCGGGCCCTCCTACGAGCAGTACTTC. It specifies CASSSRGGPSYEQYF. The full variable domain, its missing parts supplied by reference TRBV2 and TRBJ2-7, is EPEVTQTPSHQVTQMGQEVILRCVPISNHLYFYWYRQILGQKVEFLVSFYNNEISEKSEIFDDQFSVERPDGSNFTLKIRSTKLEDSAMYFCASSSRGGPSYEQYFGPGTRLTVT.

The genes are TRBV7-2 and TRBJ2-1, with 7 bases identical to TRBD2. V shed 6 bases and J 0 bases; nucleotides not matched to a gene: 8. The germline V gene has CDR1 SGHTA and CDR2 FQGNSA. CDR3 length: 16 residues. The chain's CDR3 is CASRSAGGSSYNEQFF. Here the CDR3 DNA reads TGTGCCAGCAGATCAGCGGGCGGGAGCTCCTACAATGAGCAGTTCTTC.

This clone was detected only once. V gene TRBV5-5 combines with J gene TRBJ2-7; tentative D call: TRBD2 (6 bases). Deletions cut 3 bases from V and 0 bases from J, with 19 bases between. CDR3 length: 17 residues. Looked up from germline, CDR1 is SGHKS and CDR2 is YYEKEE (reference sequence). CDR3 DNA: TGTGCCAGCAGCTCTGACCTAGGAGGGCCCCACTCCTACGAGCAGTACTTC. Encoded protein: CASSSDLGGPHSYEQYF.

V gene TRBV15 combines with J gene TRBJ2-3; no firm D call. The CDR3 contains 12 residues. CDR1 is LNHNV, CDR2 YYDKDF, per germline (reference sequence). V lost 3 bases and J 4 bases, leaving 5 bases between the germline ends. CDR3 nucleotides: TGTGCCACCAGCAGCGGACCAGATACGCAGTATTTT. Translation gives CATSSGPDTQYF.

This clone was seen only once. The genes are TRBV5-1 and TRBJ2-1, with 7 positions matching TRBD1. The CDR3 sequence is 15 residues long. CDR1 is SGHRS and CDR2 is YFSETQ in the germline V gene. V shed 1 base and J 10 bases; nucleotides not matched to a gene: 11. In nucleotides, the CDR3 is TGCGCCAGCAGCTTGACAGGGGCCCCCTTGGGAGAGCAGTTCTTC. Its translation: CASSLTGAPLGEQFF.

The V call is TRBV9, the J call TRBJ2-1; the match to TRBD2 covers 10 bases. Per germline, CDR1 SGDLS and CDR2 YYNGEE. There are 14 residues in the CDR3. J was trimmed by 1 base and V by 6 bases; bases with no gene match: 1. CDR3 region: CASKREGSYNEQFF. The CDR3 DNA is TGTGCCAGCAAGCGGGAGGGGTCCTACAATGAGCAGTTCTTC.

The genes are TRBV7-8 and TRBJ2-1; D assignment may be TRBD1 or TRBD2 (6 bases each). Germline CDR1 reads SGHVS; CDR2 reads FQNEAQ. CDR3 length equals 12 residues. The V end lost 5 bases, the J end lost 9 bases, and 11 bases lay between the germline ends. The chain's CDR3 is CASSPPGAEQFF. The CDR3 DNA is TGTGCCAGCAGCCCGCCGGGGGCTGAGCAGTTCTTC.

This clone was seen a single time. This chain's CDR3 is CASSGRGSYEQYF. The CDR3, as DNA: TGTGCCAGCAGCGGCCGGGGTTCCTACGAGCAGTACTTC. The V call is TRBV7-9, the J call TRBJ2-7, with D possibly TRBD2 on 5 matching bases. V was cut by 5 bases and J by 1 base, with 9 bases left in between. Germline values: CDR1 SEHNR, CDR2 FQNEAQ (reference sequence). This CDR3 has 13 amino acids.